The rows below give T cell receptor beta chains drawn from one sample of a study of post-analysis software for immune sequencing data. TCRdb reprocessed the PCR reads via MiXCR and lists one record per CDR3 protein. The data show fewer than 900,000 distinct CDR3 sequences, more than 45% seen once. The sample taken for sequencing was blood. These receptor sequences come from a girl under 18 with multiple sclerosis. Each CDR3 is given with its conserved first and last residue. The D gene is left open where the match is weak. Expanded clones get a size class; other rows say once, few or many, or leave the size out.

d_call clone_size j_call v_call cdr3_nt cdr3_aa
TRBD1 . TRBJ2-3 TRBV20-1 TGCAGTGCTAGCGCGGGACAGGGGACCACAGATACGCAGTATTTT CSASAGQGTTDTQYF
TRBD1 few TRBJ2-7 TRBV6-2/TRBV6-3 TGCGCTACAGGGGCCTACGAGCAGTACTTC CATGAYEQYF
. . TRBJ1-1 TRBV12-3/TRBV12-4 TGTGCCAGCAGTCTGGTGGCGCGCACTGAAGCTTTCTTT CASSLVARTEAFF
. few TRBJ2-1 TRBV6-5 TGTGCCAGCAGTTGGACTGGATACAATGAGCAGTTCTTC CASSWTGYNEQFF
. . TRBJ2-5 TRBV29-1 TGCAGCGTTGACAGGGGAGGAGAGCGGTACTTC CSVDRGGERYF
TRBD2 . TRBJ2-1 TRBV28 TGTGCCAGCAATAAGTTTAGGACTAGCGGGATCTGGAATGAGCAGTTCTTC CASNKFRTSGIWNEQFF
TRBD1 . TRBJ1-5 TRBV24-1 TGTGCCACCCAGGACAGGGCTAATCAGCCCCAGCATTTT CATQDRANQPQHF
. . TRBJ1-2 TRBV9 TGTGCCAGCAGCGTAGAAGGAGACAGACCTAACTATGGCTACACCTTC CASSVEGDRPNYGYTF
. . TRBJ2-1 TRBV4-3 TGCGCCAGCAGCCAAGATTTGGTTGGCTTCAATGAGCAGTTCTTC CASSQDLVGFNEQFF
TRBD1 few TRBJ1-4 TRBV12-3/TRBV12-4 TGTGCCAGCAGTTTAAGGGGACAGCTTATGGAAAAACTGTTTTTT CASSLRGQLMEKLFF
. few TRBJ1-1 TRBV12-3/TRBV12-4 TGTGCCAGCAGTTTTGGGCTGAACACTGAAGCTTTCTTT CASSFGLNTEAFF
TRBD1 few TRBJ2-7 TRBV5-1 TGCGCCAGCAGCTGGGGACAGAACTATACTACCTACGAGCAGTACTTC CASSWGQNYTTYEQYF
. . TRBJ2-7 TRBV10-3 TGTGCCATCAGTGGAACGGGAGCCTTGGCCGAGCAGTACTTC CAISGTGALAEQYF
. . TRBJ2-1 TRBV3-1 TGTGCCAGCAGCCATTTGGAGGGGGCGTCCTACAATGAGCAGTTCTTC CASSHLEGASYNEQFF
TRBD1 . TRBJ2-7 TRBV5-1 TGCGCCAGCAGCGCTAGTTCGAAACAGGGGTCCCACTCCTACGAGCAGTACTTC CASSASSKQGSHSYEQYF
. . TRBJ2-1 TRBV7-3 TGTGCCAGCAGCCCTAATCCCCCCTCCGGACTACCAAATGAGCAGTTCTTC CASSPNPPSGLPNEQFF
TRBD2 few TRBJ2-7 TRBV4-3 TGCGCCAGCAGCCGGTCCCTAGCGGAAGAGCAGTACTTC CASSRSLAEEQYF
. . TRBJ1-5 TRBV7-2 TGTGCCAGCAGCTTAGGAGGAATGGGGTTACATCAGCCCCAGCATTTT CASSLGGMGLHQPQHF
TRBD2 few TRBJ2-7 TRBV12-3/TRBV12-4 TGTGCCAGCAGGTCCGTAGCGGGAGAAGGCTACGAGCAGTACTTC CASRSVAGEGYEQYF
. . TRBJ2-3 TRBV7-9 TGTGCCAGCAGCCTACGGGAGCTCAGCACAGATACGCAGTATTTT CASSLRELSTDTQYF
. . TRBJ2-3 TRBV9 TGTGCCAGCAGCGTAGGCGCCGAGCGCCGGGATACGCAGTATTTT CASSVGAERRDTQYF
. . TRBJ2-7 TRBV29-1 TGCAGCGTTTCTAAGGAGTACTTC CSVSKEYF
. . TRBJ2-3 TRBV7-9 TGTGCCAGCAGCTTGTCGGCCCGCTCCAAAGACGGTTTTTCAGATACGCAGTATTTT CASSLSARSKDGFSDTQYF
. . TRBJ1-2 TRBV6-2/TRBV6-3 TGTGCCAGCAACGAACATGGCGGCTATGGCTACACCTTC CASNEHGGYGYTF
. few TRBJ2-6 TRBV7-3 TGTGCCAGCAGCTTAACTGGGGCCAGCCCCTCTGGGGCCAACGTCCTGACTTTC CASSLTGASPSGANVLTF
. . TRBJ2-7 TRBV5-1 TGCGCCAGCGGTACGACCGACCACTCCGAGCAGTACTTC CASGTTDHSEQYF
TRBD1 . TRBJ1-4 TRBV29-1 TGCAGCGTTGAAGAGACAGGGAATGAAAAACTGTTTTTT CSVEETGNEKLFF
. . TRBJ2-4 TRBV29-1 TGCAGCGTTGCCGTCACTAGTGGCAAAAACATTCAGTACTTC CSVAVTSGKNIQYF
. . TRBJ2-1 TRBV12-3/TRBV12-4 TGTGCCAGCAGCCTGGGGCAGCGGCGCTACAATGAGCAGTTCTTC CASSLGQRRYNEQFF
. . TRBJ2-5 TRBV4-3 TGCGCCAGCAGCCAAGGGTCTAGCCCAGAGACCCAGTACTTC CASSQGSSPETQYF
TRBD2 . TRBJ2-3 TRBV7-3 TGTGCCAGCAGCTTAACGGCGGCTAGCGGAACAGATACGCAGTATTTT CASSLTAASGTDTQYF
TRBD1 few TRBJ2-7 TRBV29-1 TGCAGCGTTGAAGGGGGGCCAGGGGGCTTCTACGAGCAGTACTTC CSVEGGPGGFYEQYF
. . TRBJ1-1 TRBV27 TGTGCCAGCAGTTTACGGGGGACGAACACTGAAGCTTTCTTT CASSLRGTNTEAFF
. . TRBJ2-1 TRBV6-1 TGTGCCAGCCCGAACTACAATGAGCAGTTCTTC CASPNYNEQFF
. many TRBJ2-7 TRBV20-1 TGCAGTGCTACCGTCGACACATACGAGCAGTACTTC CSATVDTYEQYF
. . TRBJ2-1 TRBV4-2 TGTGCCAGCAGCCAGGACGGACAGTATACACAGTACAATGAGCAGTTCTTC CASSQDGQYTQYNEQFF
TRBD2 . TRBJ2-3 TRBV28 TGTGCCAGCAGTGCCCCTAGCGGGAGCAGACGTACGCAGTATTTT CASSAPSGSRRTQYF
TRBD2 . TRBJ2-5 TRBV4-1 TGCGCCAGCAGCCAAGAAGGTTCCGCTAGCGGGAAAGAGGCCCAGTACTTC CASSQEGSASGKEAQYF
TRBD1 . TRBJ2-3 TRBV6-1 TGTGCCAGCAGGAGGGACAGGCGCGTCTCAGATACGCAGTATTTT CASRRDRRVSDTQYF
TRBD2 . TRBJ2-1 TRBV11-2 TGTGCCAGCAGGTTTGGGACTAACAATGAGCAGTTCTTC CASRFGTNNEQFF
. . TRBJ2-7 TRBV5-1 TGCGCCAGCAGCCCCGGACAGCAAGCCTACGAGCAGTACTTC CASSPGQQAYEQYF
. . TRBJ2-7 TRBV6-5 TGTGCCAGCAGTTATGAAGCCGAGCAGTACTTC CASSYEAEQYF
. few TRBJ2-1 TRBV12-3/TRBV12-4 TGTGCCAGCAGTGGCGGGATCCCAGTTGAGCAGTTCTTC CASSGGIPVEQFF
TRBD2 . TRBJ2-1 TRBV13 TGTGCCAGCAGTCGTCTGCAGGGCGGGAGGATCGGGAATGAGCAGTTCTTC CASSRLQGGRIGNEQFF
TRBD2 . TRBJ2-1 TRBV12-3/TRBV12-4 TGTGCCAGCAGTTCTGGGAGGGAGTGGGGCTCCTACAATGAGCAGTTCTTC CASSSGREWGSYNEQFF
TRBD2 . TRBJ2-7 TRBV7-2 TGTGCCAGCAGCTTAGCGACTAGCTGGGGGGGTAGGGAGCAGTACTTC CASSLATSWGGREQYF
. . TRBJ2-3 TRBV28 TGTGCCAGCATCTCCGGACAGCCCACAGATACGCAGTATTTT CASISGQPTDTQYF
TRBD2 . TRBJ2-1 TRBV27 TGTGCCAGCCGGCCGGGGCCACTAGCGCAATCCCTCTACAATGAGCAGTTCTTC CASRPGPLAQSLYNEQFF
. . TRBJ2-1 TRBV9 TGTGCCAGCAGCATGCGTCATGGGTTCTCCTACAATGAGCAGTTCTTC CASSMRHGFSYNEQFF
. . TRBJ2-1 TRBV12-3/TRBV12-4 TGTGCCAGCACTCCAGTCCTCTCGGGGGAGCAGTTCTTC CASTPVLSGEQFF
. few TRBJ2-4 TRBV30 TGTGCCTGGAGTGTACAGGGATTTGACAAAAACATTCAGTACTTC CAWSVQGFDKNIQYF
TRBD2 . TRBJ2-5 TRBV27 TGTGCCAGCTCTTTCGATAGCGGGAGTTGGGAGACCCAGTACTTC CASSFDSGSWETQYF
. few TRBJ2-1 TRBV7-8 TGTGCCAGCGGACAGCGGGTTCCCTACAATGAGCAGTTCTTC CASGQRVPYNEQFF
TRBD2 few TRBJ2-5 TRBV15 TGTGCCACCAGCACTTACGTTGGACTAGCGTACCAAGAGACCCAGTACTTC CATSTYVGLAYQETQYF
. . TRBJ1-2 TRBV27 TGTGCCAGCAGTTTAGTCGGGACACCAGATACCTATGGCTACACCTTC CASSLVGTPDTYGYTF
TRBD1 . TRBJ1-2 TRBV9 TGTGCCAGCAGCTCAGGGGACAGGGTCGATGGCTACACCTTC CASSSGDRVDGYTF
. . TRBJ2-5 TRBV28 TGTGCCAGCAGCACACCCACCGGGGGCCGAGAGACCCAGTACTTC CASSTPTGGRETQYF
TRBD2 . TRBJ2-7 TRBV20-1 TGCAGTGCTAGAGATCTGAACGGGAGGAGTGAGCAGTACTTC CSARDLNGRSEQYF
TRBD2 . TRBJ2-1 TRBV29-1 TGCAGCGTTGTAGGCCTAGCGGGAGCACCTGACTACAATGAGCAGTTCTTC CSVVGLAGAPDYNEQFF
. . TRBJ2-3 TRBV20-1 TGCAGTGCCCCCCAAGGGGCTACAACTAATGAAAAACTGTATTTT CSAPQGATTNEKLYF